Following are 29 T cell receptor beta chains from one sample sequenced in a study of cytomegalovirus exposure and HLA in healthy donors. The PCR made use of 60 Vbeta and 13 Jbeta primers. Here immunoSEQ multiplex PCR was the method, and the copy in TCRdb shows in-frame clones only, minus some. The sample data list about 170,000 clones. The sample taken for sequencing was PBMCs. These receptors were collected from a woman aged 18-29 years in good health and CMV-seropositive.

The genes are TRBV6-1 and TRBJ2-1, with 7 bases that match TRBD2. Unmatched junction bases numbered 6, after V lost 7 bases and J lost 3 bases. The CDR3 spans 14 residues. From germline, CDR1 is MNHNS and CDR2 SASEGT. The CDR3 here is CASIPRTSYNEQFF. The DNA of the CDR3 is TGTGCCAGCATTCCCAGGACTAGCTACAATGAGCAGTTCTTC.

The chain has TRBV6-1 and TRBJ2-7; no firm D call. Germline CDR1 reads MNHNS; CDR2 reads SASEGT. Between the trimmed V and J ends, which lost 5 bases and 2 bases, there was a span of 13 bases. The CDR3 sequence is 14 residues long. The CDR3 DNA reads TGTGCCAGCAGTCCCTCCCCCGGTCCCTACGAGCAGTACTTC. Its protein product is CASSPSPGPYEQYF.

The chain links TRBV27 to TRBJ2-7; D is perhaps TRBD2 (5 bases). Germline V gene sequence: CDR1 MNHEY, CDR2 SMNVEV (reference sequence). CDR3 length: 14 amino acids. Trimming took 2 bases from V and 0 from J, leaving 8 bases between them. The CDR3 sequence: CASSLGRLSYEQYF. In nucleotides, the CDR3 is TGTGCCAGCAGTTTAGGGAGACTCTCCTACGAGCAGTACTTC.

The chain recombines TRBV5-1 with TRBJ1-1; 8 bases align to TRBD1. The length of the CDR3 is 14 residues. Trimming cost V 3 bases and J 4 bases; bases outside gene matches: 5. Germline CDR1 and CDR2: SGHRS and YFSETQ. The CDR3 loop is CASSSFTGGTEAFF. CDR3 sequence (DNA): TGCGCCAGCAGCTCGTTCACAGGGGGCACTGAAGCTTTCTTT.

The chain carries TRBV19 and TRBJ1-3; TRBD1 is a possible D gene (6 bases). The length of the CDR3 is 20 residues. Germline CDR1 reads LNHDA; CDR2 reads SQIVND (reference sequence). Trimming removed 7 bases at V and 0 bases at J, with 28 bases between. The CDR3 nucleotides read TGTGCCAGTACCCAGTATTGGGGGGGCCCAGAGATAGTCTCTGGAAACACCATATATTTT. Encoded protein: CASTQYWGGPEIVSGNTIYF. The variable domain in full, completed from reference TRBV19 and TRBJ1-3, reads DGGITQSPKYLFRKEGQNVTLSCEQNLNHDAMYWYRQDPGQGLRLIYYSQIVNDFQKGDIAEGYSVSREKKESFPLTVTSAQKNPTAFYLCASTQYWGGPEIVSGNTIYFGEGSWLTVV.

The chain has TRBV6-1 and TRBJ2-5, with D maybe TRBD2 (6 bases). This CDR3 is 13 amino acids long. Deletions cut 5 bases from V and 5 bases from J, with 12 bases between. CDR1 and CDR2 (germline): MNHNS, SASEGT. CDR3 DNA sequence: TGTGCCAGCAGTCCGAGGAGGGTGGAGACCCAGTACTTC. Its protein is CASSPRRVETQYF.

The rearrangement links TRBV6-5 to TRBJ2-5, with 11 bases lining up with TRBD1. Per germline, CDR1 MNHEY and CDR2 SVGAGI. V shed 6 bases and J 7 bases; nucleotides not matched to a gene: 10. The CDR3 has 15 residues. CDR3 DNA sequence: TGTGCCAGCAGCGGCGGACAGGGGGCGCCTGGGACCCAGTACTTC. Protein: CASSGGQGAPGTQYF.

The chain uses TRBV29-1 and TRBJ2-3; 10 bases agree with TRBD2. Per the germline V gene, CDR1 is SQVTM and CDR2 is ANQGSEA. The CDR3 has 14 residues. The junction had 5 bases not matched to a gene; V was cut back by 6 bases and J by 2 bases. DNA for the CDR3: TGCAGCGTCCCTCTAGCGGGGGACACAGATACGCAGTATTTT. It specifies CSVPLAGDTDTQYF.

V usage is TRBV5-5 and J usage is TRBJ1-1; D is undetermined. Germline V lookup: CDR1 SGHKS, CDR2 YYEKEE (reference sequence). V shed 4 bases and J shed 6 bases, with 19 bases lying between them. CDR3 length: 15 residues. The CDR3 region is CASSQARSLGAEAFF. The CDR3 DNA is TGTGCCAGCAGCCAGGCCCGGAGCCTCGGGGCTGAAGCTTTCTTT.

The gene calls are TRBV5-1 and TRBJ2-5, with a tentative D call TRBD2 (6 bases). The DNA end favors TRBJ2-7, so the J call may be wrong. Germline V gene lookup returns CDR1 SGHRS and CDR2 YFSETQ. This CDR3 spans 14 amino acids. The CDR3 nucleotides are TGCGCCAGCAGCGGGGAGGACGGTTCCTACGAGCAGTACTTC. Amino acids: CASSGEDGSYEQYF.

The gene calls are TRBV18 and TRBJ2-1; a possible D gene is TRBD1 (6 bases). Germline loops: CDR1 KGHSH, CDR2 LQKENI. The CDR3 runs to 15 residues. V was clipped by 6 bases and J by 2 bases, with 14 bases between them. CDR3 residues: CASSSRRTAYNEQFF. The CDR3 nucleotides read TGTGCCAGCTCCTCAAGAAGGACAGCCTACAATGAGCAGTTCTTC.

The genes are TRBV7-9 and TRBJ2-2; D is undetermined. The CDR3 loop spans 14 amino acids. CDR1 is SEHNR, CDR2 FQNEAQ, per germline (reference sequence). V was clipped by 3 bases and J by 5 bases, with 10 bases between them. The CDR3 DNA sequence: TGTGCCAGCAGCTTCAAGTTAGATACCGGGGAGCTGTTTTTT. This translates into CASSFKLDTGELFF.

For this clone: Germline and junction disagree at one end, which may indicate a read error. This chain connects TRBV29-1 to TRBJ2-7, with 7 bases matching TRBD2. The germline CDR1 and CDR2 sequences are SQVTM and ANQGSEA. This CDR3 comprises 13 residues. The CDR3 sequence: CSVSTGLKSLSTF. DNA of the CDR3: TGCAGCGTAAGCACGGGACTAAAATCTCTCTCCACTTTC.

V and J are TRBV5-1 and TRBJ2-1, with 10 bases aligning to TRBD2. The junction had 0 bases not matched to a gene; V was cut back by 0 bases and J by 0 bases. This CDR3 contains 16 residues. Germline values: CDR1 SGHRS, CDR2 YFSETQ. CDR3 sequence reads: CASSLASGGSYNEQFF. CDR3 nucleotides: TGCGCCAGCAGCTTGGCTAGCGGGGGCTCCTACAATGAGCAGTTCTTC.

V gene TRBV7-2 combines with J gene TRBJ2-7, with 8 bases fitting TRBD2. With V trimmed by 5 bases and J by 0 bases, 6 bases remained unmatched. The CDR3 sequence is 15 residues long. Per the germline V gene, CDR1 is SGHTA and CDR2 is FQGNSA. The CDR3 loop is CASSREAGASYEQYF. CDR3 bases: TGTGCCAGCAGCCGAGAAGCGGGAGCCTCCTACGAGCAGTACTTC.

The J gene is TRBJ2-2, the V gene TRBV6-7; D remains ambiguous. TRBV6-7 is treated as an ORF (open reading frame) with a function not yet certain. This CDR3 contains 11 residues. Trimming pared 6 bases from V and 7 bases from J, leaving 6 bases between. The CDR3 loop reads CASRVVGELFF. As DNA, the CDR3 is TGTGCCAGCAGGGTAGTCGGGGAGCTGTTTTTT.

V is TRBV6-1 and J is TRBJ1-5; D is unresolved. The CDR3 is made up of 12 amino acids. CDR1 and CDR2 (germline): MNHNS, SASEGT. Trimming removed 9 bases at V and 1 base at J, with 7 bases between. This CDR3 is CARKRSNQPQHF. DNA of the CDR3: TGTGCCAGAAAACGGAGCAATCAGCCCCAGCATTTT.

This chain joins TRBV6-1 and TRBJ2-7, with 14 bases identical to TRBD2. CDR3 size: 14 residues. With V trimmed by 4 bases and J by 4 bases, 0 bases remained unmatched. Germline CDR1 is MNHNS and CDR2 is SASEGT. This chain's CDR3 is CASSGTSGGYEQYF. CDR3 nucleotides: TGTGCCAGCAGTGGGACTAGCGGGGGGTACGAGCAGTACTTC.

Remarks on this clone: The sample has other DNA sequences that encode this CDR3 too. V and J are TRBV13 and TRBJ2-2, with 13 nucleotides matching TRBD2. Germline lookup yields CDR1 PRHDT and CDR2 FYEKMQ (reference sequence). The CDR3 is made up of 17 amino acids. V lost 3 bases to trimming and J lost 4 bases; unmatched junction nucleotides: 5. In nucleotides, the CDR3 is TGTGCCAGCAGCTTCCTCCGGACTAGCGGGAGCACCGGGGAGCTGTTTTTT. Protein product: CASSFLRTSGSTGELFF.

The chain couples TRBV5-1 to TRBJ2-3; 12 nucleotides align to TRBD2. V trimming: 4 bases; J trimming: 4 bases; junction bases outside the gene matches: 7. Per the germline V gene, CDR1 is SGHRS and CDR2 is YFSETQ. CDR3 length equals 16 residues. For the CDR3, the DNA is TGCGCCAGCAGCGGGACTAGCGGGCTCCACTCAGATACGCAGTATTTT. Translating it yields CASSGTSGLHSDTQYF. Looking up the rest from reference TRBV5-1 and TRBJ2-3 gives the full variable domain: KAGVTQTPRYLIKTRGQQVTLSCSPISGHRSVSWYQQTPGQGLQFLFEYFSETQRNKGNFPGRFSGRQFSNSRSEMNVSTLELGDSALYLCASSGTSGLHSDTQYFGPGTRLTVL.

V is TRBV4-3 and J is TRBJ1-1; 12 nucleotides line up with TRBD1. The CDR3 runs to 22 residues. Germline V gives CDR1 LGHNA, CDR2 YSLEER. After removal of 0 bases from V and 4 bases from J, the junction contained 21 bases not matched to a gene. The CDR3 loop is CASSQEFLRMGQGAAGGTEAFF. CDR3 nucleotides: TGCGCCAGCAGCCAAGAATTCCTTAGAATGGGACAGGGGGCAGCGGGAGGCACTGAAGCTTTCTTT.

The rearrangement links TRBV15 to TRBJ2-7; no reliable D call. This CDR3 contains 14 residues. Trimming left V 0 bases short and J 3 bases short, with 9 bases between. The V gene's germline CDR1 is LNHNV and CDR2 YYDKDF (reference sequence). CDR3 DNA sequence: TGTGCCACCAGCAGAGATACGGGTTTCTACGAGCAGTACTTC. Residues: CATSRDTGFYEQYF.

This sequence joins TRBV9 and TRBJ2-5; 8 bases fit TRBD1. From germline, CDR1 is SGDLS and CDR2 YYNGEE. J gave up 5 bases and V 0 bases, and 6 bases lay outside the gene matches. The CDR3 runs to 15 residues. Here the CDR3 reads CASSVGGQGFETQYF. The CDR3 bases are TGTGCCAGCAGCGTAGGCGGACAGGGTTTCGAGACCCAGTACTTC. The entire variable domain, with the rest obtained from reference TRBV9 and TRBJ2-5, is as follows: DSGVTQTPKHLITATGQRVTLRCSPRSGDLSVYWYQQSLDQGLQFLIQYYNGEERAKGNILERFSAQQFPDLHSELNLSSLELGDSALYFCASSVGGQGFETQYFGPGTRLLVL.

The chain joins TRBV2 to TRBJ2-7; 7 positions agree with TRBD1. There are 14 residues in the CDR3. V lost 6 bases to trimming and J lost 0 bases; unmatched junction nucleotides: 5. From germline, CDR1 is SNHLY and CDR2 FYNNEI. The CDR3 loop is CASSHRGRSYEQYF. The CDR3 DNA is TGTGCCAGCAGCCACAGGGGCCGCTCCTACGAGCAGTACTTC.

V gene TRBV25-1 combines with J gene TRBJ1-1; 8 bases align to TRBD1. The germline V gene encodes CDR1 MGHDK and CDR2 SYGVNS. This CDR3 comprises 15 residues. J gave up 1 base and V 5 bases, and 6 bases lay outside the gene matches. Here the CDR3 DNA reads TGTGCCAGCAGTCAGGCAGGGGGCGAGAACACTGAAGCTTTCTTT. Protein: CASSQAGGENTEAFF.

The chain couples TRBV19 to TRBJ2-7; 8 nucleotides align to TRBD2. CDR1 is LNHDA, CDR2 SQIVND, per germline (reference sequence). This CDR3 comprises 14 residues. V was clipped by 3 bases and J by 1 base; unmatched bases: 2. In nucleotides, the CDR3 is TGTGCCAGTAGTATGAAGCGGGAGTCCTACGAGCAGTACTTC. It is translated as CASSMKRESYEQYF.

The chain is built from TRBV18 and TRBJ2-1; D is perhaps TRBD2 (6 bases). CDR1 is KGHSH and CDR2 is LQKENI in the germline V gene. CDR3 length: 14 residues. V dropped 0 bases and J dropped 10 bases, with 13 bases sitting between them. Here the CDR3 DNA reads TGTGCCAGCTCACCACCGAGTACGGGACTCGAGCAGTTCTTC. As protein: CASSPPSTGLEQFF.

V gene TRBV6-1 combines with J gene TRBJ2-1; D is possibly TRBD2 (5 bases). Germline V CDR1 and CDR2: MNHNS, SASEGT. This CDR3 is 14 amino acids long. Trimming removed 10 bases from V and 6 bases from J, with 19 bases in between. The chain's CDR3 is CANPGSSWGNEQFF. DNA of the CDR3: TGTGCCAACCCCGGTTCTAGCTGGGGCAATGAGCAGTTCTTC.

The gene calls are TRBV4-2 and TRBJ1-1; D gene unclear. This CDR3 has 14 amino acids. The germline V gene encodes CDR1 LGHNA and CDR2 YNFKEQ. V was shortened by 1 base and J by 5 bases, with 11 bases between the two germline ends. The CDR3 region is CASSQGPRRTEAFF. The CDR3 region has the DNA TGTGCCAGCAGCCAAGGACCCCGGAGGACTGAAGCTTTCTTT.